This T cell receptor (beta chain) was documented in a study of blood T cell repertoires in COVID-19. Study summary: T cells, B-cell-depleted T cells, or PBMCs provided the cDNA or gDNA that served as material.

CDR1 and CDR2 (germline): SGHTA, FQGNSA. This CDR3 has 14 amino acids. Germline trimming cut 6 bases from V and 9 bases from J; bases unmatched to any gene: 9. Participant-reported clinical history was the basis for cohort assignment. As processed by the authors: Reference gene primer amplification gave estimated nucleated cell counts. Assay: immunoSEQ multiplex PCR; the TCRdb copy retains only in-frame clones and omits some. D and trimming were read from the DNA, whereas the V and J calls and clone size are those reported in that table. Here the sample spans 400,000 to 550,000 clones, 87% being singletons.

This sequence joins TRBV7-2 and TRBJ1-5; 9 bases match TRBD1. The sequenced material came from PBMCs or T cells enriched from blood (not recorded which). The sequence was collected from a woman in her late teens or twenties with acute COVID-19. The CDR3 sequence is CASSSGQGALPQHF. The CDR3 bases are TGTGCCAGCAGTTCGGGACAGGGCGCTCTGCCCCAGCATTTT. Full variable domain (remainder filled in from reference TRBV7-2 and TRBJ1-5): GAGVSQSPSNKVTEKGKDVELRCDPISGHTALYWYRQSLGQGLEFLIYFQGNSAPDKSGLPSDRFSAERTGGSVSTLTIQRTQQEDSAVYLCASSSGQGALPQHFGDGTRLSIL.